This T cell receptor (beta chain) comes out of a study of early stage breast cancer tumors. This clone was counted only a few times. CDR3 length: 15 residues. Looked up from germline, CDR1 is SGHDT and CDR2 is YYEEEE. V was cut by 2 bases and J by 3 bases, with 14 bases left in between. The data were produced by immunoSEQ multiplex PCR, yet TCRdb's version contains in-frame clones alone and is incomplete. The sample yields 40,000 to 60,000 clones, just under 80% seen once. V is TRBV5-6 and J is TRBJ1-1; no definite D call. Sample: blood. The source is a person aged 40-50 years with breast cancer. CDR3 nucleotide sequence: TGTGCCAGCAGCTTCGGGGTGCCGTTGGACACTGAAGCTTTCTTT. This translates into CASSFGVPLDTEAFF.